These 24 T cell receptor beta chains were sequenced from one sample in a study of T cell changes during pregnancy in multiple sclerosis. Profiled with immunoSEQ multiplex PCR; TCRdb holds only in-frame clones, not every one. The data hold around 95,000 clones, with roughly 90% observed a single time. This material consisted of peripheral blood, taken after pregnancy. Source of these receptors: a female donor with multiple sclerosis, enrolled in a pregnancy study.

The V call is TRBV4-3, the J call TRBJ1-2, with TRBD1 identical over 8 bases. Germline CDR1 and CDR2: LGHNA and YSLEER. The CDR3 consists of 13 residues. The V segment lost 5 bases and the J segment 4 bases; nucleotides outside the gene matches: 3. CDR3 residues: CASSGGTGYGYTF. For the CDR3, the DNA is TGCGCCAGCAGCGGGGGGACAGGCTATGGCTACACCTTC.

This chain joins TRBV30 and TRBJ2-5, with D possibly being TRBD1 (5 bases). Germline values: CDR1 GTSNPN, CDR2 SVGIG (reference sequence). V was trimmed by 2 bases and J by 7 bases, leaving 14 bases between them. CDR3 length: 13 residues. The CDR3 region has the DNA TGTGCCTGGAGTAAACAGGCGAAGGGGACCCAGTACTTC. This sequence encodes CAWSKQAKGTQYF.

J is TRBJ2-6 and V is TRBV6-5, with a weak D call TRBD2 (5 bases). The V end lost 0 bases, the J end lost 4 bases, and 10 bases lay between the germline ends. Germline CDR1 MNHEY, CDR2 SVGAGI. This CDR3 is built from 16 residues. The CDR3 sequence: CASSYSDFIGANVLTF. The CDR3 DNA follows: TGTGCCAGCAGTTACTCGGACTTCATAGGGGCCAACGTCCTGACTTTC.

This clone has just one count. The CDR3 DNA follows: TGTGCCAGCGCGGTGAGCTCCTACAATGAGCAGTTCTTC. This translates into CASAVSSYNEQFF. V is TRBV2 and J is TRBJ2-1; D not certain. Trimming stripped 8 bases from V and 0 bases from J, with 8 bases between. Germline loops: CDR1 SNHLY, CDR2 FYNNEI. This CDR3 has 13 amino acids.

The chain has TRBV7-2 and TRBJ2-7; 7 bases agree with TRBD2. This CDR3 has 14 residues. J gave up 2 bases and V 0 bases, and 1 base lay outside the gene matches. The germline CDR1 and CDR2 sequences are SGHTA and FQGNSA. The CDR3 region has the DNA TGTGCCAGCAGCTTAGCGGGGGGGGCCTACGAGCAGTACTTC. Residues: CASSLAGGAYEQYF. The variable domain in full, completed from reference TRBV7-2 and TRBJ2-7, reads GAGVSQSPSNKVTEKGKDVELRCDPISGHTALYWYRQSLGQGLEFLIYFQGNSAPDKSGLPSDRFSAERTGGSVSTLTIQRTQQEDSAVYLCASSLAGGAYEQYFGPGTRLTVT.

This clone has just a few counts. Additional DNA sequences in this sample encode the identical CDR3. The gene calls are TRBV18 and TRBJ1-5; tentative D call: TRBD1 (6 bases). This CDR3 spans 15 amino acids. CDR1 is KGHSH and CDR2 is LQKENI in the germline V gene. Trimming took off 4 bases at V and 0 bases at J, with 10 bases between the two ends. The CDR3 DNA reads TGTGCCAGCTCACTTGGACAGAATAGCAATCAGCCCCAGCATTTT. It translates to CASSLGQNSNQPQHF.

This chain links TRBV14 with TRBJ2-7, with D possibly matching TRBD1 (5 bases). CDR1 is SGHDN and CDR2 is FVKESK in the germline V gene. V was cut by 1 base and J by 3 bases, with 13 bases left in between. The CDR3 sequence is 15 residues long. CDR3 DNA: TGTGCCAGCAGCCAAGCAAGAGACAGACGCTACGAGCAGTACTTC. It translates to CASSQARDRRYEQYF.

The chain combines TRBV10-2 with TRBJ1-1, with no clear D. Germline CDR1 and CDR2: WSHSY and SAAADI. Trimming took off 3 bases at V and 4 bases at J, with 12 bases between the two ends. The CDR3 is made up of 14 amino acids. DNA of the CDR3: TGCGCCAGCAGTGATGACGCCCGGGGCACTGAAGCTTTCTTT. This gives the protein CASSDDARGTEAFF.

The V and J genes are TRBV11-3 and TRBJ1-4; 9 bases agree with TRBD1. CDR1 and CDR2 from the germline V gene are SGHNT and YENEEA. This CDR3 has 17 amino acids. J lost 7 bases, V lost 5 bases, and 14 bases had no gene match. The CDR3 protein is CASSTERTGGAGEKLFF. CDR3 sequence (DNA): TGTGCCAGCAGCACAGAACGTACAGGGGGCGCAGGTGAAAAACTGTTTTTT.

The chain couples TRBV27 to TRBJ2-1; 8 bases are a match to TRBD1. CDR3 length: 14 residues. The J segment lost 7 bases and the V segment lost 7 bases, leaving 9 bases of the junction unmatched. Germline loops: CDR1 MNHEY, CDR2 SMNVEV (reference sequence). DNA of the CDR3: TGTGCCAGCACCCAGACAGGGGCAAGTAATGAGCAGTTCTTC. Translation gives CASTQTGASNEQFF.

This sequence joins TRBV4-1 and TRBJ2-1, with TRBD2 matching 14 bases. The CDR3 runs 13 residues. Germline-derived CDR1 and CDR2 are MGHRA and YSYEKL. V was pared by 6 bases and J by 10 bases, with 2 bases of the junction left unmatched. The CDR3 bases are TGCGCCAGCAGTTGGACTAGCGGGAGGGAGCAGTTCTTC. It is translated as CASSWTSGREQFF.

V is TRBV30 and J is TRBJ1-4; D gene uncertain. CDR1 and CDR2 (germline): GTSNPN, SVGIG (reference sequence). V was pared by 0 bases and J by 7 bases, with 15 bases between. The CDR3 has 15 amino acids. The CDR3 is CAWSVKAGALEKLFF. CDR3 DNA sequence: TGTGCCTGGAGTGTAAAGGCCGGAGCCCTTGAAAAACTGTTTTTT.

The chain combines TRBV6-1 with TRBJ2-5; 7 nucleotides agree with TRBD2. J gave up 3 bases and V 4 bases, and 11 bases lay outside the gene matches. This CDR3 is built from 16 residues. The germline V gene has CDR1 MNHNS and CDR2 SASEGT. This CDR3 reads CASSASGGSHEETQYF. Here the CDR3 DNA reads TGTGCCAGCAGTGCCAGTGGCGGGAGTCATGAAGAGACCCAGTACTTC.

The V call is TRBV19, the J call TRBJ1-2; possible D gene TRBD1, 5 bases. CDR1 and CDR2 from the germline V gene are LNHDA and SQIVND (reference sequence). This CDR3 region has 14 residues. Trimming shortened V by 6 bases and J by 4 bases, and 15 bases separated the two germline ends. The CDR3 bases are TGTGCCAGTAGCCAATCCCAGGGTATCTATGGCTACACCTTC. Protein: CASSQSQGIYGYTF.

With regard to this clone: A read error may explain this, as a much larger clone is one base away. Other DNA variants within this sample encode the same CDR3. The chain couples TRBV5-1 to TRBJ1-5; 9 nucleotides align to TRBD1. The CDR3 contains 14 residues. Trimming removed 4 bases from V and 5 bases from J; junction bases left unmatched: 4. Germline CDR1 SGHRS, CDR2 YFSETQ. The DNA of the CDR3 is TGCGCCAGCAGCGTGGGACAGGGTGATCAGCCCCAGCATTTT. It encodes CASSVGQGDQPQHF. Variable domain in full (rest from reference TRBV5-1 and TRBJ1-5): KAGVTQTPRYLIKTRGQQVTLSCSPISGHRSVSWYQQTPGQGLQFLFEYFSETQRNKGNFPGRFSGRQFSNSRSEMNVSTLELGDSALYLCASSVGQGDQPQHFGDGTRLSIL.

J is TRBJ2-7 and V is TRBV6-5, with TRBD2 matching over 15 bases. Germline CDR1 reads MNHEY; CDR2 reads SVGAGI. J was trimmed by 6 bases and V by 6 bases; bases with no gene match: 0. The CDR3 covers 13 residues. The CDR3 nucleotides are TGTGCCAGCAGGGGACTAGCGGGGGGCGAGCAGTACTTC. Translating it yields CASRGLAGGEQYF.

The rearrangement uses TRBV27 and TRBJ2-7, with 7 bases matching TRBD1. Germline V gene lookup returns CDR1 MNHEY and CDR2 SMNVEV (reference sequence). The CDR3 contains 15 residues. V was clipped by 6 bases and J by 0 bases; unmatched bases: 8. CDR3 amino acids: CASRRTGPSSYEQYF. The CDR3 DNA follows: TGTGCCAGCAGGAGGACAGGTCCCAGCTCCTACGAGCAGTACTTC.

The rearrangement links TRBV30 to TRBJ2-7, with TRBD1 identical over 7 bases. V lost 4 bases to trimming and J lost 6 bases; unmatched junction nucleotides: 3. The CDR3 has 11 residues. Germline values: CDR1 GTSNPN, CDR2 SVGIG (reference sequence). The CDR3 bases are TGTGCCTGGACCCACAGGGGCGAGCAGTACTTC. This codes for CAWTHRGEQYF. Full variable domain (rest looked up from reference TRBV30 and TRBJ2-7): SQTIHQWPATLVQPVGSPLSLECTVEGTSNPNLYWYRQAAGRGLQLLFYSVGIGQISSEVPQNLSASRPQDRQFILSSKKLLLSDSGFYLCAWTHRGEQYFGPGTRLTVT.

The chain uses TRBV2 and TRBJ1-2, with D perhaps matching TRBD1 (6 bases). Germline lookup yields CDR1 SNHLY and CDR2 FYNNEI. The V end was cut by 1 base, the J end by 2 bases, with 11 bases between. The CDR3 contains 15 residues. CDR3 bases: TGTGCCAGCAGTGAAGTATTAGGACAGAACTATGGCTACACCTTC. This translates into CASSEVLGQNYGYTF. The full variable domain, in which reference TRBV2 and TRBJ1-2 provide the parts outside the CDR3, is EPEVTQTPSHQVTQMGQEVILRCVPISNHLYFYWYRQILGQKVEFLVSFYNNEISEKSEIFDDQFSVERPDGSNFTLKIRSTKLEDSAMYFCASSEVLGQNYGYTFGSGTRLTVV.

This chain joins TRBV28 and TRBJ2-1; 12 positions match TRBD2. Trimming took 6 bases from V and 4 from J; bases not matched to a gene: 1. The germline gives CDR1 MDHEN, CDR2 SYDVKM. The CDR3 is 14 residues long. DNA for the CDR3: TGTGCCAGCAGACTAGCGGGGGGTTACAATGAGCAGTTCTTC. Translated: CASRLAGGYNEQFF.

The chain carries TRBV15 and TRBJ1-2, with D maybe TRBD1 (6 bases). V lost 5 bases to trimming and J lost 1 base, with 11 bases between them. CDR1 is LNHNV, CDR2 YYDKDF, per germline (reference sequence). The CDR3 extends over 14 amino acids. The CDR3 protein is CATSSDRYNYGYTF. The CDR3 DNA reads TGTGCCACCAGCTCGGACAGATATAACTATGGCTACACCTTC.

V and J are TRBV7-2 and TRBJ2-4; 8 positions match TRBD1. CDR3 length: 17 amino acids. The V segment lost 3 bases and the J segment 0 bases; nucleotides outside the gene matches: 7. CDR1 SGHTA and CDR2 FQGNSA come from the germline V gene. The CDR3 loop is CASSLRTGTLAKNIQYF. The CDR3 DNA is TGTGCCAGCAGCTTGCGGACAGGGACTTTAGCCAAAAACATTCAGTACTTC.

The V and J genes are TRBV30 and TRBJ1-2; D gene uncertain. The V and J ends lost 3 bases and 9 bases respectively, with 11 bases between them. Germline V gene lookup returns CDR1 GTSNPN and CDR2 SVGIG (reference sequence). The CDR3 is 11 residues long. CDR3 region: CAWRPLERYTF. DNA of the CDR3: TGTGCCTGGAGACCTCTGGAGCGCTACACCTTC.

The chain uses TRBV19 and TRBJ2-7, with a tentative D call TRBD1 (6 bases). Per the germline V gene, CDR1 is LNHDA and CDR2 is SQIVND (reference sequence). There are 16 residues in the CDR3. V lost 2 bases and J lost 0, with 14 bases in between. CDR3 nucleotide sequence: TGTGCCAGTAGTATACAGGGGACGGGCCTCTCCTACGAGCAGTACTTC. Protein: CASSIQGTGLSYEQYF. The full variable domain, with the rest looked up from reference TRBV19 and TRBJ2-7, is DGGITQSPKYLFRKEGQNVTLSCEQNLNHDAMYWYRQDPGQGLRLIYYSQIVNDFQKGDIAEGYSVSREKKESFPLTVTSAQKNPTAFYLCASSIQGTGLSYEQYFGPGTRLTVT.